This T cell receptor (beta chain) came from a study of neurological immune-mediated disorders. As for the study in general: Disease course was recorded as relapsing-remitting for some 31 and secondary progressive for about 8.5% of the 34 multiple sclerosis patients.

This clonotype was counted at least ten times. As yet, its antigen is unknown. 5'RACE employing 10-nucleotide random UMIs yielded the cDNA. TCRdb processed the 5' RACE reads anew with MiXCR; each CDR3 protein has one entry. The table has 66,000 or so distinct CDR3 sequences, about 4.9% seen once. Overall study results and limits: Multiple sclerosis, the disease with the least TCR clonal expansion, fell below healthy controls, whereas HTLV-1-associated myelopathy showed the most. Phylogenetic grouping put 18 of 34 multiple sclerosis patients' repertoires into one related-CDR3 cluster, a possible signature.

V was pared by 8 bases and J by 4 bases, with 9 bases between. CDR3 size: 13 residues. The germline V gene encodes CDR1 SNHLY and CDR2 FYNNEI. The source of this sequence is a man aged 25-40 years with multiple sclerosis. Sequencing was done on a sample of PBMCs. This chain connects TRBV2 to TRBJ1-6; D is uncertain. CDR3 amino acids: CASPRDYNSPLHF. CDR3 nucleotides: TGTGCCAGCCCTCGGGATTATAATTCACCCCTCCACTTT.